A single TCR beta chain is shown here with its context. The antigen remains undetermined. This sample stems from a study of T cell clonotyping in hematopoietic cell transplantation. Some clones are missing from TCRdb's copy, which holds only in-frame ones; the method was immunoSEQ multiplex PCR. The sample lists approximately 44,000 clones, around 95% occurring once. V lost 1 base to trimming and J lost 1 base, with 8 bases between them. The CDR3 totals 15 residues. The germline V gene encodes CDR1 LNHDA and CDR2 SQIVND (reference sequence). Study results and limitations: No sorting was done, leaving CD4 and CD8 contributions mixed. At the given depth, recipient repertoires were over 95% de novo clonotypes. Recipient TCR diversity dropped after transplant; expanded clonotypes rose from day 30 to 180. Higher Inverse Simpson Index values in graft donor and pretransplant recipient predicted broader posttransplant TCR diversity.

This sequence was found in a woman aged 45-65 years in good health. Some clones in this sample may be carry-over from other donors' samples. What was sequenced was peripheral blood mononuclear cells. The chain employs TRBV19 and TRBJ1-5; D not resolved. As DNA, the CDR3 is TGTGCCAGTAGTATAGTGCGACGGAGCAATCAGCCCCAGCATTTT. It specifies CASSIVRRSNQPQHF.